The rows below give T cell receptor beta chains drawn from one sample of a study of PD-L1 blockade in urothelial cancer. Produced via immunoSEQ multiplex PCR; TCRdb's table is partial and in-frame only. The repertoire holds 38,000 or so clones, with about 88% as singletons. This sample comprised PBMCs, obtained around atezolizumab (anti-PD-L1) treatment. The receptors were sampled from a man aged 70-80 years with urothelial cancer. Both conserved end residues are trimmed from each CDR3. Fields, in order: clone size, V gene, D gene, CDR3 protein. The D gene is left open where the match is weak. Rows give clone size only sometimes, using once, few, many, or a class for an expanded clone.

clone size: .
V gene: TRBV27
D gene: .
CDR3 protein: ASSLIGGTEAF

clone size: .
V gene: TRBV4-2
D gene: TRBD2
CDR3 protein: ASSQETSGSFDEQF

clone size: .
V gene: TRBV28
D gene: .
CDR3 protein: ASSFPEYSNQPQH

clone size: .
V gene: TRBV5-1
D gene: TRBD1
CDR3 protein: ASSLVATGGGYT

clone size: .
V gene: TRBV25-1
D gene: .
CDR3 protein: ASSDMSRVSEQF

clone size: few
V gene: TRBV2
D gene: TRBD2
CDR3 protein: ASHRTSGSTDTQY

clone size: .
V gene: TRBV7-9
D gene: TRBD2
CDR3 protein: ASSELAGVNEQF

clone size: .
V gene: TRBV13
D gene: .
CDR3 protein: ASSQGGADTQY

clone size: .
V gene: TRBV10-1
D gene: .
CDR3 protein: ASSGRLYNEQF

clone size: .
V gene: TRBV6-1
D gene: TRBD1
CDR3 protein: ASTTGTGYEQY

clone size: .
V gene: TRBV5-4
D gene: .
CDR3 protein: ASSPRGGVNTEAF

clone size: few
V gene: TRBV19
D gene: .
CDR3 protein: ASSQGNQPQH

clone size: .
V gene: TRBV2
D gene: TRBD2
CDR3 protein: ASSPREREGNEQF

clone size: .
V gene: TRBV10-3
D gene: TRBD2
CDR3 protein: AISESKGGSELDTQY

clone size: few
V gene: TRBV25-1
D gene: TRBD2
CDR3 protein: ASSEWGREEQY

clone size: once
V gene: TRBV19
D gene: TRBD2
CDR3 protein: ASSLLAGGFGEQF